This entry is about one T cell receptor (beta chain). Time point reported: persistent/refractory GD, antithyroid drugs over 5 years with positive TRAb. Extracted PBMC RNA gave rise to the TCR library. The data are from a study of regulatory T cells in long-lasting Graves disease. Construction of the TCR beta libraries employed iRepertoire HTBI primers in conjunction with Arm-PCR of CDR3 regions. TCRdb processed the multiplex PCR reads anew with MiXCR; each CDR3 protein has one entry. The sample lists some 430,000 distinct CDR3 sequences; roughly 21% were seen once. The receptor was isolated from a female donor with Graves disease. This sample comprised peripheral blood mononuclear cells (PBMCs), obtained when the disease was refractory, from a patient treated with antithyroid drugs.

The CDR3 protein is CASSYEAPYEQYF. CDR3 DNA: TGTGCCAGCAGTTATGAGGCCCCCTACGAGCAGTACTTC. V gene TRBV6-2 or TRBV6-3 combines with J gene TRBJ2-7; no clear D gene. Germline V gene sequence: CDR1 MNHEY, CDR2 SVGEGT. This CDR3 is 13 amino acids long. The V gene lost 3 bases and the J gene lost 2 bases, with 8 bases spanning the gap.